These 25 T cell receptor beta chains came from one sample sequenced in a study of brain T cells in children with intractable seizures. Sequencing was performed with immunoSEQ multiplex PCR; in TCRdb, only in-frame clones are kept and a portion is missing. The table shows 60,000 to 85,000 clones, with around 93% occurring only once. The sequenced sample was peripheral blood, obtained at surgery. The origin of the receptors is a boy in the first two years of life with tuberous sclerosis and intractable seizures.

This chain connects TRBV7-3 to TRBJ2-2, with 8 bases lining up with TRBD1. The CDR3 is made up of 13 amino acids. CDR1 SGHTA and CDR2 FQGTGA come from the germline V gene. The V and J ends lost 8 bases and 2 bases, in that order; junction bases with no gene match: 1. CDR3 coding DNA: TGTGCCAGCGCAGGGGGCAACACCGGGGAGCTGTTTTTT. It specifies CASAGGNTGELFF.

V gene TRBV3-1 (or the pseudogene TRBV3-2) combines with J gene TRBJ2-2; 14 bases match TRBD2. The germline gives CDR1 LGHDT, CDR2 YNNKEL (reference sequence). V shed 5 bases and J 5 bases; nucleotides not matched to a gene: 4. The CDR3 runs 16 residues. The CDR3 nucleotides are TGTGCCAGCAGCTCAAGACTAGCGGGGGGGACCGGGGAGCTGTTTTTT. It encodes CASSSRLAGGTGELFF.

This clone is a singleton in its sample. The chain carries TRBV12-5 and TRBJ1-4; D possibly corresponds to TRBD1 (6 bases). V lost 1 base, J lost 0 bases, and 12 bases lay in between. This CDR3 is built from 17 residues. CDR1 is LGHNT, CDR2 FRNRAP, per germline. CDR3 sequence: CASGLDTDSSTNEKLFF. Here the CDR3 DNA reads TGTGCTAGTGGTTTGGACACGGACAGCTCAACTAATGAAAAACTGTTTTTT.

This chain uses TRBV30 with TRBJ2-3, with 11 bases matching TRBD2. Per the germline V gene, CDR1 is GTSNPN and CDR2 is SVGIG (reference sequence). Losses at the gene ends were 3 bases for V and 5 bases for J; bases not matched to a gene: 4. This CDR3 is 14 amino acids long. CDR3 protein: CAWSVAGGGDTQYF. In DNA form, the CDR3 reads TGTGCCTGGAGCGTAGCGGGAGGGGGAGATACGCAGTATTTT.

The chain employs TRBV28 and TRBJ1-3; D call uncertain. CDR1 is MDHEN, CDR2 SYDVKM, per germline. The CDR3 extends over 12 amino acids. The V end was cut by 3 bases, the J end by 9 bases, with 9 bases between. CDR3 coding DNA: TGTGCCAGCAGTTTTCCTGGCGGCACCATATATTTT. Its translation is CASSFPGGTIYF.

The chain carries TRBV6-6 and TRBJ1-2; tentatively, D is TRBD1 (6 bases). This CDR3 has 14 residues. The V gene lost 6 bases and the J gene lost 4 bases, with 15 bases spanning the gap. Germline assignment: CDR1 MNHNY and CDR2 SVGAGI (reference sequence). The CDR3 spells CASRGTSASYGYTF. The CDR3 DNA is TGTGCCAGCAGGGGGACATCAGCTTCCTATGGCTACACCTTC.

The table lists this clone with a count of one. The gene calls are TRBV5-4 and TRBJ2-7, with unresolved D. Between the trimmed V and J ends, which lost 1 base and 5 bases, there was a span of 7 bases. This CDR3 comprises 12 residues. The germline gives CDR1 SGHNT, CDR2 YYREEE (reference sequence). CDR3 region: CASSLKQHEQYF. As DNA, the CDR3 is TGTGCCAGCAGCTTGAAACAGCACGAGCAGTACTTC.

The chain links TRBV4-1 to TRBJ2-1; D may be TRBD1 or TRBD2 (5 bases each). Trimming took 1 base from V and 10 from J, leaving 14 bases between them. The CDR3 spans 14 residues. The germline CDR1 and CDR2 sequences are MGHRA and YSYEKL. CDR3 amino acids: CASSQGFAGTEQFF. The CDR3 DNA sequence: TGCGCCAGCAGCCAAGGTTTCGCCGGGACGGAGCAGTTCTTC.

The gene calls are TRBV30 and TRBJ1-2; TRBD1 aligns across 8 bases. The V gene's germline CDR1 is GTSNPN and CDR2 SVGIG (reference sequence). The V gene end was trimmed by 4 bases and the J gene end by 7 bases; junction bases not matched to a gene: 2. The CDR3 loop spans 11 amino acids. CDR3 sequence (DNA): TGTGCCTGGACCCAGGGGGCTGGCTACACCTTC. This gives the protein CAWTQGAGYTF.

V and J are TRBV4-1 and TRBJ1-1; tentatively, D is TRBD1 (5 bases). Deletions cut 2 bases from V and 0 bases from J, with 10 bases between. Germline V lookup: CDR1 MGHRA, CDR2 YSYEKL. This CDR3 is built from 15 residues. CDR3 residues: CASSQLAGMNTEAFF. CDR3 DNA: TGCGCCAGCAGCCAATTGGCAGGGATGAACACTGAAGCTTTCTTT.

This clone was detected once. V and J are TRBV6-5 and TRBJ1-2, with D hard to call. The CDR3 is 13 amino acids. Trimming shortened V by 7 bases and J by 2 bases, and 11 bases separated the two germline ends. CDR1 and CDR2 (germline): MNHEY, SVGAGI. In nucleotides, the CDR3 is TGTGCCAGCATCCCGGCCGGGAACTATGGCTACACCTTC. This sequence encodes CASIPAGNYGYTF.

The V call is TRBV19, the J call TRBJ1-2; perhaps TRBD1 as D (6 bases). Germline CDR1 is LNHDA and CDR2 is SQIVND (reference sequence). CDR3 size: 17 residues. The germline V and J ends were trimmed by 3 bases and 4 bases, with 21 bases remaining between them. CDR3 DNA sequence: TGTGCCAGTAGTATCGAGGGGCTCTCCAGGGGCCTCTATGGCTACACCTTC. Residues: CASSIEGLSRGLYGYTF. The whole variable domain, remainder taken from reference TRBV19 and TRBJ1-2, is DGGITQSPKYLFRKEGQNVTLSCEQNLNHDAMYWYRQDPGQGLRLIYYSQIVNDFQKGDIAEGYSVSREKKESFPLTVTSAQKNPTAFYLCASSIEGLSRGLYGYTFGSGTRLTVV.

CDR3 loop: CAWSGAEYTGELFF. DNA for the CDR3: TGTGCCTGGAGTGGAGCGGAGTACACCGGGGAGCTGTTTTTT. The chain joins TRBV30 to TRBJ2-2; TRBD2 might be the D (5 bases). Germline V CDR1 and CDR2: GTSNPN, SVGIG (reference sequence). The CDR3 loop spans 14 amino acids. Trimming stripped 1 base from V and 3 bases from J, with 9 bases between.

The chain joins TRBV29-1 to TRBJ1-2; the D gene is possibly TRBD1 (5 bases). V was cut by 8 bases and J by 1 base, with 11 bases left in between. CDR3 length: 12 amino acids. Germline CDR1 reads SQVTM; CDR2 reads ANQGSEA. CDR3 region: CSIIQVNYGYTF. The CDR3 DNA is TGCAGCATTATACAGGTTAACTATGGCTACACCTTC.

The V gene is TRBV6-5, the J gene TRBJ2-7; D is perhaps TRBD1 (5 bases). Per the germline V gene, CDR1 is MNHEY and CDR2 is SVGAGI. This CDR3 has 11 residues. Trimming took 6 bases from V and 6 from J, leaving 9 bases between them. CDR3 nucleotide sequence: TGTGCCAGCAGGGCCCAGGGCGAGCAGTACTTC. Its translation: CASRAQGEQYF.

The CDR3 DNA reads TGTGCCAGCAGCGAGCGGGGGGCCCCTGAAGCTTTCTTT. Translating it yields CASSERGAPEAFF. The V gene is TRBV7-9, the J gene TRBJ1-1; the D gene is possibly TRBD1 (6 bases). Germline-derived CDR1 and CDR2 are SEHNR and FQNEAQ (reference sequence). The CDR3 spans 13 residues. The ends were cut back, 5 bases at V and 6 bases at J, with 13 bases in the middle.

The chain combines TRBV20-1 with TRBJ2-3; D ambiguous. Trimming cost V 3 bases and J 2 bases, with 9 bases left between them. The CDR3 contains 13 residues. Germline assignment: CDR1 DFQATT and CDR2 SNEGSKA (reference sequence). CDR3 sequence reads: CSASLGNTDTQYF. CDR3 nucleotide sequence: TGCAGTGCTAGTCTTGGCAACACAGATACGCAGTATTTT.

This clone has just a few counts. CDR3 DNA sequence: TGTGCCAGCAGCCTGAGTTCGGGCTATGGCTACACCTTC. Amino acids: CASSLSSGYGYTF. The chain employs TRBV7-6 and TRBJ1-2; D gene unclear. Germline V gene sequence: CDR1 SGHVS, CDR2 FNYEAQ. This CDR3 has 13 residues. Trimming removed 5 bases at V and 4 bases at J, with 11 bases between.

This clone showed up just once. The chain employs TRBV24-1 and TRBJ2-1; 7 bases are a match to TRBD2. With V trimmed by 9 bases and J by 2 bases, 9 bases remained unmatched. Germline V lookup: CDR1 KGHDR, CDR2 SFDVKD. The CDR3 runs 15 residues. The CDR3 sequence is CATGVAGQAYNEQFF. Written as DNA, the CDR3 is TGTGCCACCGGGGTAGCGGGCCAGGCCTACAATGAGCAGTTCTTC.

The gene calls are TRBV7-9 and TRBJ2-7, with 9 bases matching TRBD1. The CDR3 covers 16 residues. Germline CDR1 and CDR2: SEHNR and FQNEAQ (reference sequence). J lost 2 bases, V lost 5 bases, and 10 bases had no gene match. The CDR3 nucleotides are TGTGCCAGCAGCGGTGGCCCGGGACAGGGACCCTACGAGCAGTACTTC. Amino acid sequence: CASSGGPGQGPYEQYF.

The CDR3 reads CASSVHLTRGPEDGYTF. The CDR3 nucleotides read TGTGCCAGCAGCGTACACCTGACCCGGGGTCCGGAGGATGGCTACACCTTC. The genes are TRBV7-9 and TRBJ1-2; D is uncertain. Trimming shortened V by 5 bases and J by 6 bases, and 25 bases separated the two germline ends. Germline CDR1 is SEHNR and CDR2 is FQNEAQ (reference sequence). The CDR3 spans 17 residues.

V gene TRBV12-3 or TRBV12-4 combines with J gene TRBJ2-2; no reliable D call. V lost 4 bases to trimming and J lost 7 bases, with 4 bases between them. The CDR3 is 11 amino acids. CDR3 sequence: CASSYLGELFF. DNA for the CDR3: TGTGCCAGCAGTTACCTCGGGGAGCTGTTTTTT.

V and J are TRBV30 and TRBJ2-1, with 8 bases fitting TRBD2. CDR3 length: 12 residues. From germline, CDR1 is GTSNPN and CDR2 SVGIG (reference sequence). Trimming took 3 bases from V and 5 from J; bases not matched to a gene: 0. DNA for the CDR3: TGTGCCTGGAGCGGGGGGGACAATGAGCAGTTCTTC. Amino acid sequence: CAWSGGDNEQFF.

The chain joins TRBV6-4 to TRBJ2-7, with D possibly TRBD1 on 5 matching bases. V lost 0 bases to trimming and J lost 4 bases, with 13 bases between them. Germline V gene sequence: CDR1 MRHNA, CDR2 SNTAGT. The CDR3 extends over 15 amino acids. The CDR3 spells CASSDSKGVSYEQYF. In DNA, the CDR3 is TGTGCCAGCAGTGACTCGAAAGGGGTTTCGTACGAGCAGTACTTC.

The gene calls are TRBV10-3 and TRBJ1-2; possibly TRBD1 for D (5 bases). The CDR3 totals 16 residues. The germline CDR1 and CDR2 sequences are ENHRY and SYGVKD. Trimming pared 7 bases from V and 5 bases from J, leaving 23 bases between. DNA of the CDR3: TGTGCCATCATGTCCCCAGAGCAGGGTCTCGGATATGGCTACACCTTC. Protein product: CAIMSPEQGLGYGYTF.